These T cell receptor beta chains were read from a single sample in a study of Ad26.COV2.S vaccination and SARS-CoV-2 variants. Using immunoSEQ multiplex PCR, the repertoire was profiled, and TCRdb retains in-frame clones only, with some absent. The profile shows hundreds of thousands of clones, 70% to 90% of them singletons. The starting material was peripheral blood, obtained in a trial of Ad26.COV2.S vaccine versus placebo. Receptors were obtained from a person aged 18 to 65 who received the Ad26.COV2.S COVID-19 vaccine or a placebo. CDR3s include the opening cysteine and the closing phenylalanine or tryptophan. The D gene is left open where the match is weak. The size field is filled for only some rows; it gives once, few, many or a size class.

TRBV5-1	TRBJ1-4	NA	NA	CASSLESAEKLFF	TGCGCCAGCAGCTTGGAGTCAGCCGAAAAACTGTTTTTT
TRBV7-8	TRBJ2-5	NA	NA	CASSLGQGSETQYF	TGTGCCAGCAGCTTAGGTCAGGGGTCAGAGACCCAGTACTTC
TRBV5-1	TRBJ1-2	TRBD1	NA	CASSVGRGRRDPGYGYTF	TGCGCCAGCAGCGTGGGGAGGGGGCGCAGGGATCCAGGCTATGGCTACACCTTC
TRBV14	TRBJ2-1	NA	NA	CASSQGSNNEQFF	TGTGCCAGCAGCCAAGGATCAAACAATGAGCAGTTCTTC
TRBV9	TRBJ1-2	NA	NA	CASSKSELSYTF	TGTGCCAGCAGTAAATCGGAGTTAAGCTACACCTTC
TRBV10-2	TRBJ2-5	NA	NA	CASKMRGWETQYF	TGCGCCAGCAAAATGAGGGGATGGGAGACCCAGTACTTC
TRBV27	TRBJ2-5	NA	NA	CASSLSWTNQETQYF	TGTGCCAGCAGTTTATCTTGGACTAATCAAGAGACCCAGTACTTC
TRBV30	TRBJ2-3	NA	NA	CAWSVGGVDTQYF	TGTGCCTGGAGTGTTGGCGGGGTGGATACGCAGTATTTT
TRBV21-1	TRBJ1-1	NA	NA	CASSKDRDRDLNTEAFF	TGTGCCAGCAGCAAAGACAGGGACAGGGATCTGAACACTGAAGCTTTCTTT
TRBV27	TRBJ2-1	TRBD2	NA	CASSPGTSYNEQFF	TGTGCCAGCAGTCCCGGGACTAGCTACAATGAGCAGTTCTTC
TRBV3-1/TRBV3-2	TRBJ1-2	NA	NA	CASSRGQVYGYTF	TGTGCCAGCAGCCGGGGACAAGTCTATGGCTACACCTTC
TRBV19	TRBJ2-7	NA	few	CASSIDRTYSYEQYF	TGTGCCAGTAGTATAGATCGCACTTACTCCTACGAGCAGTACTTC
TRBV5-1	TRBJ2-5	TRBD2	few	CASSLGGLRQETQYF	TGCGCCAGCAGCCTTGGGGGACTACGCCAAGAGACCCAGTACTTC
TRBV5-5	TRBJ2-4	NA	NA	CASSLAGGGIQYF	TGTGCCAGCAGCTTGGCCGGGGGAGGCATTCAGTACTTC
TRBV15	TRBJ2-3	NA	NA	CATSRELDTSTDTQYF	TGTGCCACCAGCAGAGAGTTGGACACAAGCACAGATACGCAGTATTTT
TRBV7-9	TRBJ2-1	TRBD1	NA	CASSYRTGAYNEQFF	TGTGCCAGCAGCTACCGGACAGGAGCTTACAATGAGCAGTTCTTC
TRBV5-4	TRBJ2-5	NA	few	CASSFWADQETQYF	TGTGCCAGCAGCTTTTGGGCCGACCAAGAGACCCAGTACTTC
TRBV5-1	TRBJ2-2	NA	NA	CASSLEQGITGELFF	TGCGCCAGCAGCTTGGAGCAGGGGATCACCGGGGAGCTGTTTTTT
TRBV24-1	TRBJ1-1	NA	NA	CATSTLNYMNTEAFF	TGTGCCACCAGCACACTAAACTACATGAACACTGAAGCTTTCTTT
TRBV2	TRBJ2-3	NA	NA	CASSRIWGGTDTQYF	TGTGCCAGCAGTCGAATCTGGGGTGGCACAGATACGCAGTATTTT
TRBV29-1	TRBJ2-5	NA	NA	CSLGFGETQYF	TGCAGCCTGGGTTTTGGGGAGACCCAGTACTTC
TRBV2	TRBJ2-5	NA	once	CASSEGEGGAQYF	TGTGCCAGCAGTGAAGGTGAAGGGGGGGCCCAGTACTTC
TRBV5-1	TRBJ1-2	NA	once	CASSADPTFSGYTF	TGCGCCAGCAGCGCCGACCCCACCTTCAGCGGCTACACCTTC
TRBV6-1	TRBJ2-2	NA	few	CASSERGVTGELFF	TGTGCCAGCAGTGAACGGGGAGTCACCGGGGAGCTGTTTTTT
TRBV7-2	TRBJ2-3	NA	NA	CASSPQGFSTDTQYF	TGTGCCAGCAGCCCCCAGGGGTTTAGCACAGATACGCAGTATTTT
TRBV2	TRBJ1-6	TRBD1	NA	CASSEDRGRSSPLHF	TGTGCCAGCAGTGAAGACAGGGGGCGAAGTTCACCCCTCCACTTT
TRBV18	TRBJ2-3	TRBD2	once	CASSSGLAGGHSDTQYF	TGTGCCAGCTCCTCGGGACTAGCGGGAGGCCATTCAGATACGCAGTATTTT
TRBV27	TRBJ1-6	NA	NA	CASRGGGSSYNSPLHF	TGTGCCAGCAGGGGTGGGGGGAGCTCCTATAATTCACCCCTCCACTTT
TRBV10-3	TRBJ2-2	TRBD2	NA	CAIGNSGSTGELFF	TGTGCCATCGGGAATAGCGGGAGCACCGGGGAGCTGTTTTTT